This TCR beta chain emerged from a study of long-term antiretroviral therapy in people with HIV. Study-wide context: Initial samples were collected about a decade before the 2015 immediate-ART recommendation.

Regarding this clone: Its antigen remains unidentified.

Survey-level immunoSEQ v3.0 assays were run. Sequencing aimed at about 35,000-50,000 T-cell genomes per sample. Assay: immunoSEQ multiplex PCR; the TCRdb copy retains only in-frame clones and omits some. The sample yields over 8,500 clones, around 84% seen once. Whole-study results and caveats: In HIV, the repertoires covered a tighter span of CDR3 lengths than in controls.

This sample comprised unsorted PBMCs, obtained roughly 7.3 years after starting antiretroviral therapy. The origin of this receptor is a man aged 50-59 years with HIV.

The CDR3: CASSLRTGQADSGNTIYF. The CDR3 nucleotides are TGCGCCAGCAGCTTGCGAACCGGACAGGCGGACTCTGGAAACACCATATATTTT. This chain uses TRBV5-1 with TRBJ1-3, with 7 bases identical to TRBD1. Germline trimming cut 1 base from V and 0 bases from J; bases unmatched to any gene: 10. This CDR3 has 18 residues. From germline, CDR1 is SGHRS and CDR2 YFSETQ.